This note documents a single T cell receptor (beta chain) sequence. Its antigen is still unknown. The input lacks base qualities; no much larger clone sits a single base away. The sample belongs to a study of T-cell memory formation after mild COVID-19 (dated by TCRdb to the early 2020s). In terms of the full investigation: Most TCR sequence clusters were specific to one of the two donors. In two donors, T-cell clones that expanded and contracted after mild COVID-19 were tracked by sequencing TCRalpha and TCRbeta repertoires over time. Two young, previously healthy adult volunteers, one female and one male, were included in the cohort.

Paper-wide results and their limitations: SARS-CoV-2 specificity was not confirmed for the second-wave clones peaking on day 37. Only a couple of mild cases were covered in the study, and larger cohorts including severe cases with pre-infection samples were considered necessary. The detection of some responding clones in pre-infection memory suggests that pre-existing cross-reactive memory T cells joined the SARS-CoV-2 response. Contracting CD4+ clones were located mainly in the CM and EM memory subsets, whereas CD8+ clones were found to be enriched in EMRA. Clones contracting from day 15 to 85 had balanced CD4/CD8 phenotypes, while a second wave expanding from day 15 to 37 was biased towards CD4+.

Including the terminal cysteine and phenylalanine, the CDR3 comprises 15 residues. Only the CDR3 DNA stays, 45 bases, in frame from base 1. The V end gives up 8 bases and the J end 8 bases, leaving 14 bases in the junction not matched to a gene. TCRdb shows the sequencer as Illumina NovaSeq 6000. TCRalpha and TCRbeta cDNA libraries were built by 5'RACE with constant-segment primers, adding sample barcodes and unique molecular identifiers. RNA was extracted from every sample with Trizol reagent. The libraries were amplified in two PCR steps, and the second step added a second sample barcode and Illumina TruSeq adapters. Sequencing of libraries was performed on an Illumina NovaSeq with 2 x 150 bp paired-end reads. On the study's bioinformatics: Demultiplexing of reads and collapsing into UMI-guided consensus sequences were performed with migec v1.2.7. Using mixcr v2.1.11, UMI consensuses were aligned to TRA and TRB V and J templates and then assembled into clonotypes. A clonotype was counted as expanded or contracted only if both edgeR and NoisET called the change significant, with noise models trained on biological replicates. For edgeR calls, a false discovery rate-adjusted p below 0.01 and a log2 fold-change threshold of 1 were applied. As an exploratory analysis of dynamics, PCA with hierarchical clustering was applied to max-normalized trajectories of the 1000 most abundant clonotypes. Separately sequenced CD4+ and CD8+ repertoires were used to assign the CD4 or CD8 phenotype of responding clones. Clones were called with MiXCR by TCRdb after fastp trimmed the public reads at Q25, and only in-frame beta chains were retained. Here each entry gathers all rows of one CDR3 protein and keeps the most common genes and DNA. The V and J calls were determined by TCRdb, not by the authors. The sample table lists 400,000 to 500,000 distinct CDR3 sequences, approximately 18% of them with a count of one. The ten largest clones represent 20% to 25% of the sample.

PBMCs were isolated by Ficoll-Paque density gradient centrifugation. The sequencing input was PBMCs or a T cell subset sorted from them (not recorded which). This TCR was recovered from a man younger than 30 who had mild COVID-19 (a few samples of this study predate the infection). The sample titles of this study are shuffled in the database, so cell type and time point are left out; the donor was told from shared clones. The V and J genes are TRBV23-1 and TRBJ2-1; 8 of the junction bases match TRBD2. TRBV23-1 is an ORF, and what it does is uncertain. The CDR3 protein: CASAPGGGRVDEQFF. The nucleotides read TGCGCCAGCGCCCCGGGGGGGGGTAGGGTTGATGAGCAGTTCTTC.